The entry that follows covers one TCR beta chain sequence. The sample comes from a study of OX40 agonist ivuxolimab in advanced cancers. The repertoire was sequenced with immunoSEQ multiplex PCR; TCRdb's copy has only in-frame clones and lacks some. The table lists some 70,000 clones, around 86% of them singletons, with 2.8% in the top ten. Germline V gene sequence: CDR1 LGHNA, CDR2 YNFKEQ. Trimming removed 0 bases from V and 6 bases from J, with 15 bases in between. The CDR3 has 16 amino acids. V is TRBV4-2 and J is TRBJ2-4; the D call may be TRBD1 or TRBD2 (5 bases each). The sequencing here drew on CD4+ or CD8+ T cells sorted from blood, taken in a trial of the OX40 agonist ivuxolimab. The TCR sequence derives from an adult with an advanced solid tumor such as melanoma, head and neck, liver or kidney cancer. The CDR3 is CASSQDPGTAGNIQYF. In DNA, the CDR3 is TGTGCCAGCAGCCAAGACCCCGGGACGGCGGGAAACATTCAGTACTTC.